Below, one TCR beta chain is given with its context. Its matching antigen is unknown. This sample is part of a study of T cell responses to AZD1222 COVID-19 vaccine. Overall study: Samples with a second dose at about 4 or about 12 weeks were pooled together. General study points: Females outnumbered males among donors, who were mostly white British; clonal diversity was possibly underestimated.

The germline CDR1 and CDR2 sequences are WSHSY and SAAADI. The length of the CDR3 is 16 residues. V lost 8 bases, J lost 6 bases, and 12 bases stayed unmatched. Profiling relied on immunoSEQ multiplex PCR, and the TCRdb table lists in-frame clones only, not all of them. Here the sample spans 150,000 to 200,000 clones, roughly 87% being singletons. The chain uses TRBV10-2 and TRBJ2-1, with 11 bases identical to TRBD2. The source is an adult in good health. This specimen was peripheral blood, taken on day 0 of AZD1222 vaccination. The CDR3 reads CASHVPTSGNVNEQFF. CDR3 in DNA: TGCGCCAGCCATGTACCGACTAGCGGGAACGTCAATGAGCAGTTCTTC.